Described below is a single T cell receptor beta chain sequence and its context. Its matching antigen is unknown. This sample is drawn from a study of OX40 agonist ivuxolimab in advanced cancers. Study background: The dose-escalation cohort was over 65% male, with a mean age of 60 years, ranging roughly 20 to 90.

Method: immunoSEQ multiplex PCR; TCRdb's copy keeps in-frame clones and lacks some. The table lists about 48,000 clones, 70% to 90% of them singletons. At cycle 4 day 1, cycle 7 day 1, and baseline, blood was sampled. Study findings and constraints: On average, CD8+ T cells showed a greater number of expanded clones than CD4+.

Germline CDR1 MDHEN, CDR2 SYDVKM. This CDR3 spans 14 amino acids. V was clipped by 5 bases and J by 14 bases; unmatched bases: 7. The specimen was CD4+ or CD8+ T cells sorted from blood, collected in a trial of the OX40 agonist ivuxolimab. The chain carries TRBV28 and TRBJ2-1, with 15 bases that match TRBD2. This receptor was obtained from an adult with an advanced solid tumor such as melanoma, head and neck, liver or kidney cancer. CDR3 bases: TGTGCCAGCAGTCCTTGGACTAGCGGGGGGGCCGAGTTCTTC. Its translation is CASSPWTSGGAEFF.